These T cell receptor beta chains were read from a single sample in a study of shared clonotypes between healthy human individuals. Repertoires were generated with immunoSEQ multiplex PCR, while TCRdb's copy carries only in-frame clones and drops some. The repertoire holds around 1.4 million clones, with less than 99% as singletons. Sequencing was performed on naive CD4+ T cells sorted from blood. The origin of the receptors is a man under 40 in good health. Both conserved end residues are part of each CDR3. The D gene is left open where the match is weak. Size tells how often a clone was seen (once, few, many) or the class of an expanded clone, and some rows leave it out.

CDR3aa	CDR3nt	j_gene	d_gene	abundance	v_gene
CASSSTRSPTDTQYF	TGTGCCAGCAGTTCCACTAGGAGTCCCACAGATACGCAGTATTTT	TRBJ2-3	.	.	TRBV6-5
CASSPLSDQSNYGYTF	TGTGCCAGCTCACCACTATCGGACCAGTCAAACTATGGCTACACCTTC	TRBJ1-2	.	.	TRBV18
CASSSDTGSPSSGNTIYF	TGTGCCAGCAGTTCCGATACAGGGAGCCCCAGCTCTGGAAACACCATATATTTT	TRBJ1-3	.	.	TRBV28
CAIRDIETQYF	TGTGCCATCAGAGACATAGAGACCCAGTACTTC	TRBJ2-5	.	.	TRBV10-3
CSARGLVTFF	TGCAGTGCTAGAGGACTTGTGACTTTCTTT	TRBJ1-1	.	.	TRBV20-1
CASSIIGSTAGELFF	TGTGCCAGTAGTATTATCGGGAGTACCGCCGGGGAGCTGTTTTTT	TRBJ2-2	.	.	TRBV19
CASSEVWGGRGDTQYF	TGTGCCAGCAGTGAAGTTTGGGGAGGGAGAGGGGATACGCAGTATTTT	TRBJ2-3	TRBD2	.	TRBV6-1
CASSPPGRLLPGELFF	TGTGCCAGCTCACCGCCGGGACGGCTACTTCCCGGGGAGCTGTTTTTT	TRBJ2-2	.	.	TRBV18
CASSPTGGHNEQFF	TGCGCCAGCAGCCCGACAGGGGGCCACAATGAGCAGTTCTTC	TRBJ2-1	TRBD1	.	TRBV5-1
CASSYGGSLAKNIQYF	TGTGCCAGTAGTTACGGGGGGAGTCTAGCCAAAAACATTCAGTACTTC	TRBJ2-4	TRBD2	.	TRBV19
CASSEAGALLINAIAKNIQYF	TGTGCCAGCAGTGAAGCTGGGGCTCTCCTGATCAACGCGATAGCCAAAAACATTCAGTACTTC	TRBJ2-4	.	.	TRBV6-1
CASSTGLAGTGDTQYF	TGTGCCAGCAGCACAGGACTAGCGGGTACTGGAGATACGCAGTATTTT	TRBJ2-3	TRBD2	.	TRBV5-8
CASRSPGEGVSAFF	TGTGCCAGCAGGTCCCCCGGTGAGGGGGTTTCGGCTTTCTTT	TRBJ1-1	.	.	TRBV6-6
CASSFRDIMNTEAFF	TGTGCCAGCAGCTTTAGAGACATTATGAACACTGAAGCTTTCTTT	TRBJ1-1	.	.	TRBV7-8
CASIVVGGPVNTEAFF	TGTGCCAGCATCGTAGTTGGGGGCCCAGTGAACACTGAAGCTTTCTTT	TRBJ1-1	.	.	TRBV28
CASSPLAGNTGELFF	TGTGCCAGCTCACCACTAGCAGGGAACACCGGGGAGCTGTTTTTT	TRBJ2-2	.	.	TRBV18
CASSPGQRNYGYTF	TGTGCCAGCAGTCCCGGACAGAGGAACTATGGCTACACCTTC	TRBJ1-2	.	.	TRBV2
CASSAYNYGYTF	TGTGCCAGCAGTGCTTACAACTATGGCTACACCTTC	TRBJ1-2	.	.	TRBV25-1
CASSRLAGSHEQYF	TGTGCCAGCAGCCGACTAGCGGGAAGCCACGAGCAGTACTTC	TRBJ2-7	TRBD2	.	TRBV6-5
CASSLVLAGYTDTQYF	TGCGCCAGCAGCTTGGTACTAGCGGGGTACACAGATACGCAGTATTTT	TRBJ2-3	TRBD2	.	TRBV5-1
CASSPPGHYEQYF	TGTGCCAGCTCACCACCGGGACACTACGAGCAGTACTTC	TRBJ2-7	.	.	TRBV18
CASSLSSSGFVGYTF	TGTGCCAGCAGCTTAAGTTCCAGTGGGTTCGTAGGCTACACCTTC	TRBJ1-2	.	.	TRBV5-6
CASSARAGGSETQYF	TGTGCCAGCAGCGCCCGAGCGGGAGGGTCAGAGACCCAGTACTTC	TRBJ2-5	TRBD2	once	TRBV9
CASSLGGQYMNTEAFF	TGTGCCAGCAGCTTGGGCGGACAGTATATGAACACTGAAGCTTTCTTT	TRBJ1-1	.	.	TRBV5-4
CASSEIPGRGTGELFF	TGTGCCAGCAGCGAAATCCCGGGGCGAGGCACCGGGGAGCTGTTTTTT	TRBJ2-2	.	.	TRBV9
CASSQAPSGAGETQYF	TGCGCCAGCAGCCAAGCCCCTAGCGGTGCGGGCGAGACCCAGTACTTC	TRBJ2-5	TRBD2	.	TRBV4-3
CASSLVSQGWTYEQYF	TGTGCCAGCAGCTTAGTATCACAGGGTTGGACCTACGAGCAGTACTTC	TRBJ2-7	.	.	TRBV7-8
CASSHPRTGGGGNTIYF	TGTGCCAGCAGCCACCCTAGGACAGGGGGCGGTGGAAACACCATATATTTT	TRBJ1-3	TRBD1	.	TRBV7-9
CASSWLAGDPGELFF	TGCGCCAGCAGTTGGTTAGCGGGAGACCCCGGGGAGCTGTTTTTT	TRBJ2-2	TRBD2	.	TRBV10-1
CASNPGNYGYTF	TGTGCCAGTAACCCAGGGAACTATGGCTACACCTTC	TRBJ1-2	.	.	TRBV19
CASSFGSGASYEQYF	TGTGCCAGCAGCTTCGGGAGTGGGGCCTCCTACGAGCAGTACTTC	TRBJ2-7	.	.	TRBV7-2
CASQGQGGTDTQYF	TGTGCCTCCCAAGGGCAGGGAGGGACAGATACGCAGTATTTT	TRBJ2-3	TRBD2	.	TRBV10-3
CASSQEFRGETQYF	TGCGCCAGCAGCCAAGAATTTCGGGGAGAGACCCAGTACTTC	TRBJ2-5	.	.	TRBV4-1
CASRDRVGNQPQHF	TGCGCCAGCAGGGACAGGGTAGGCAATCAGCCCCAGCATTTT	TRBJ1-5	TRBD1	.	TRBV23-1
CAGNRGIQETQYF	TGTGCCGGAAACAGGGGAATTCAAGAGACCCAGTACTTC	TRBJ2-5	TRBD1	.	TRBV27
CASSSAGGLSYEQYF	TGTGCCAGCAGTTCCGCCGGGGGACTCTCCTACGAGCAGTACTTC	TRBJ2-7	.	.	TRBV28
CASSHDMVVETQYF	TGTGCCAGCAGCCATGATATGGTGGTGGAGACCCAGTACTTC	TRBJ2-5	.	.	TRBV28
CASSLEGARGNTIYF	TGTGCCAGCAGCTTGGAGGGGGCGCGCGGAAACACCATATATTTT	TRBJ1-3	TRBD1	.	TRBV5-4
CASRGQATNYGYTF	TGTGCCAGCAGGGGACAGGCCACTAACTATGGCTACACCTTC	TRBJ1-2	TRBD1	.	TRBV2
CASGGKLTTDTQYF	TGCGCCAGTGGCGGCAAGCTGACCACAGATACGCAGTATTTT	TRBJ2-3	.	once	TRBV10-1
CASCDSISTDTQYF	TGTGCCTCCTGCGACAGTATTAGCACAGATACGCAGTATTTT	TRBJ2-3	.	once	TRBV10-3
CASSPLDRVSTDTQYF	TGTGCCAGCAGCCCCCTGGACAGAGTCAGCACAGATACGCAGTATTTT	TRBJ2-3	.	.	TRBV11-2
CASSPPPRGRTEAFF	TGTGCCAGCTCACCACCCCCTAGGGGGAGAACTGAAGCTTTCTTT	TRBJ1-1	.	.	TRBV18
CSVKLQGNQPQHF	TGCAGCGTTAAATTGCAGGGTAATCAGCCCCAGCATTTT	TRBJ1-5	.	.	TRBV29-1
CASSHDRDRSEKLFF	TGTGCCAGCAGTCACGACCGGGACAGGAGCGAAAAACTGTTTTTT	TRBJ1-4	TRBD1	.	TRBV5-4
CASSHDRAFYNEQFF	TGTGCCAGTAGTCATGACAGGGCATTCTACAATGAGCAGTTCTTC	TRBJ2-1	TRBD1	.	TRBV19
CASSRKEGGRETQYF	TGTGCCAGCAGCCGCAAGGAGGGCGGGAGGGAGACCCAGTACTTC	TRBJ2-5	TRBD2	.	TRBV7-6
CASSLSRVEQYF	TGTGCCAGCAGCTTGTCCCGCGTAGAGCAGTACTTC	TRBJ2-7	.	.	TRBV5-5
CASSPRGGGYEQYF	TGCGCCAGCAGCCCCCGTGGGGGGGGCTACGAGCAGTACTTC	TRBJ2-7	TRBD2	.	TRBV4-1
CASSLVGGAPVGELFF	TGTGCCAGCAGCTTAGTCGGCGGGGCCCCGGTAGGGGAGCTGTTTTTT	TRBJ2-2	.	once	TRBV11-2
CASSKRQGAMNTEAFF	TGTGCCAGTAGTAAGAGACAGGGGGCCATGAACACTGAAGCTTTCTTT	TRBJ1-1	TRBD1	.	TRBV19
CASSLDGEAFF	TGTGCCAGCAGTCTAGACGGGGAAGCTTTCTTT	TRBJ1-1	.	.	TRBV28
CASSVGQGFTGELFF	TGTGCCAGCAGCGTGGGACAGGGATTCACCGGGGAGCTGTTTTTT	TRBJ2-2	TRBD1	.	TRBV7-6
CASSLEGGSGTGELFF	TGTGCCAGCAGCTTAGAAGGGGGGAGTGGCACCGGGGAGCTGTTTTTT	TRBJ2-2	.	.	TRBV7-2
CASSTLNSRPQHF	TGTGCCAGTAGTACGCTTAATAGTAGGCCCCAGCATTTT	TRBJ1-5	.	.	TRBV19